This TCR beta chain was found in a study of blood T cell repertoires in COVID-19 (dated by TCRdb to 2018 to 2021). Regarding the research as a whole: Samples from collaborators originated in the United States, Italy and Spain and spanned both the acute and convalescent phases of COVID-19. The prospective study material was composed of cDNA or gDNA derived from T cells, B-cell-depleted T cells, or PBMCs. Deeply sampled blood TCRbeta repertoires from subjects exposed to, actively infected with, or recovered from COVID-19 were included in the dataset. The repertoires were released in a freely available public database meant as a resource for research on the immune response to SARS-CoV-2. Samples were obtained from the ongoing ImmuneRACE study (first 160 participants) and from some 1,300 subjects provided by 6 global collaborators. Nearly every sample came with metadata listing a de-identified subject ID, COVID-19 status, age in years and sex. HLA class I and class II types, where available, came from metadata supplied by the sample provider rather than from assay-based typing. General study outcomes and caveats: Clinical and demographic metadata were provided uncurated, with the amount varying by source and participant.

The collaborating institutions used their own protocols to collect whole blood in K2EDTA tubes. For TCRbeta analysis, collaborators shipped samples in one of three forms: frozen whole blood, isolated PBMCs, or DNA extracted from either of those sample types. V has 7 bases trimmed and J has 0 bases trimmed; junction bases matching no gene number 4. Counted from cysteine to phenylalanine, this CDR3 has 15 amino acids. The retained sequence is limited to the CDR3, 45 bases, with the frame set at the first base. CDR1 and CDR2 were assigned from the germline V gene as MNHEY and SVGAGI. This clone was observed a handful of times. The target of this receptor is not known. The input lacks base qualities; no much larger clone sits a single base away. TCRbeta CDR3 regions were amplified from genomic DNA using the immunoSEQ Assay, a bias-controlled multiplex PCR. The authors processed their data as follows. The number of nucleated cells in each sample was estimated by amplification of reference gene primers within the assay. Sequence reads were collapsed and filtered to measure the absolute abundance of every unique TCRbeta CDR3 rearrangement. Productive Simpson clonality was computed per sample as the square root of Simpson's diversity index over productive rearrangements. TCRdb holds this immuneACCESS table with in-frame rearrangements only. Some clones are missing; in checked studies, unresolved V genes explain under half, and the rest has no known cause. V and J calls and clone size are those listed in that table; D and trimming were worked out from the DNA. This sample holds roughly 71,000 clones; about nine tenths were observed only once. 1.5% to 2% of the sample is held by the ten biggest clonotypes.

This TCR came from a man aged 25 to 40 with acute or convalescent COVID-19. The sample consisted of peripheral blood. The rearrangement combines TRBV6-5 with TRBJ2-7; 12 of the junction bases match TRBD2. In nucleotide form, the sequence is TGTGCCAGCACCCTGACTAGCGGGAGCTCCTACGAGCAGTACTTC. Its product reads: CASTLTSGSSYEQYF.